This is a list of T cell receptor beta chains from one sample in a study of cytomegalovirus exposure and HLA in healthy donors. Profiled with immunoSEQ multiplex PCR; TCRdb holds only in-frame clones, not every one. The sample consists of approximately 84,000 clones, 78% of them appearing once. Input material: PBMCs. The receptors come from a male donor in good health and CMV-seropositive. Both conserved end residues are part of each CDR3. D genes are given only for firm matches. Some rows mark clone size as missing; the rest say once, few, many or name a class of expanded clone.

15	TRBV7-9	NA	TRBD1	TRBJ1-5	TGTGCCAGCAGCTTAGAGGGGGCAGGAAATCAGCCCCAGCATTTT	CASSLEGAGNQPQHF
14	TRBV10-1	NA	NA	TRBJ2-1	TGCGCCAGCAGTGGGGGGGTTGGATTTTTTGAGCAGTTCTTC	CASSGGVGFFEQFF
14	TRBV5-6	once	NA	TRBJ2-5	TGTGCCAGCAGCTTTGCTACAGGCGTAGAGACCCAGTACTTC	CASSFATGVETQYF
19	TRBV28	NA	NA	TRBJ1-2	TGTGCCAGCAGTTTCCTACTCATTCTACAGGGTACTTCGCTCTATGGCTACACCTTC	CASSFLLILQGTSLYGYTF
14	TRBV15	NA	NA	TRBJ1-3	TGTGCCACCAGCAGGGCAGGCTCTGGAAACACCATATATTTT	CATSRAGSGNTIYF
13	TRBV30	NA	TRBD1	TRBJ2-3	TGTGCCTGGACAGGGGGCGAGGAAGATACGCAGTATTTT	CAWTGGEEDTQYF
15	TRBV5-1	once	TRBD2	TRBJ2-7	TGCGCCAGCAGCGCGGGACTAGCGGGAGTGGTTGAGCAGTACTTC	CASSAGLAGVVEQYF
14	TRBV13	NA	NA	TRBJ2-4	TGTGCCAGCAGAACCAGGTTGGCCAAAAACATTCAGTACTTC	CASRTRLAKNIQYF
15	TRBV13	NA	NA	TRBJ1-2	TGTGCCAGCAGCTTAGGATATGGACAGAACTATGGCTACACCTTC	CASSLGYGQNYGYTF
16	TRBV6-5	NA	TRBD2	TRBJ2-1	TGTGCCAGCAGTTACGGGATAGCGGGAGGCTACAATGAGCAGTTCTTC	CASSYGIAGGYNEQFF
13	TRBV6-4	many	TRBD2	TRBJ2-1	TGTGCCAGCAGCAGCGGGAGTTCGAGTGAGCAGTTCTTC	CASSSGSSSEQFF
12	TRBV14	NA	NA	TRBJ2-2	TGTGCCAGCAGGGTGGCCACCGGGGAGCTGTTTTTT	CASRVATGELFF
15	TRBV7-6	NA	NA	TRBJ1-5	TGTGCCAGCAGCTTAGAGGCAGGGTTAAATCAGCCCCAGCATTTT	CASSLEAGLNQPQHF
15	TRBV9	few	NA	TRBJ2-6	TGTGCCAGCAGCGTAGATCTCTCTGGGGCCAACGTCCTGACTTTC	CASSVDLSGANVLTF
14	TRBV7-8	once	NA	TRBJ2-7	TGTGCCAGCAGCTTACGGGACACTACTTACGAGCAGTACTTC	CASSLRDTTYEQYF
14	TRBV6-5	NA	NA	TRBJ1-1	TGTGCCAGCAGTCTATTGGGACAGAACACTGAAGCTTTCTTT	CASSLLGQNTEAFF
17	TRBV23-1	NA	TRBD1	TRBJ2-3	TGCGCCAGCAGTCAATTACGGGACAGCGGAGACACAGATACGCAGTATTTT	CASSQLRDSGDTDTQYF
15	TRBV11-3	few	NA	TRBJ2-7	TGTGCCAGCAGCTTAGGAGGGGGAAGGGACTACGAGCAGTACTTC	CASSLGGGRDYEQYF
14	TRBV7-2	NA	NA	TRBJ2-5	TGTGCCAGCAGCTTAATTCCAGGGTGGGAGACCCAGTACTTC	CASSLIPGWETQYF
14	TRBV15	NA	NA	TRBJ2-3	TGTGCCACCAGCAGAGGAGAACTCACAGATACGCAGTATTTT	CATSRGELTDTQYF
13	TRBV10-3	NA	NA	TRBJ1-2	TGTGCCATCAGTCGTGATCAGGGGTCCGGCTACACCTTC	CAISRDQGSGYTF
14	TRBV28	few	NA	TRBJ1-4	TGTGCCAGCGGGACCGGGACTAGGGATGAAAAACTGTTTTTT	CASGTGTRDEKLFF
13	TRBV11-2	NA	NA	TRBJ1-1	TGTGCCAGCACCTTAGGAGTTTCACAGGAAGCTTTCTTT	CASTLGVSQEAFF
16	TRBV6-1	NA	NA	TRBJ1-2	TGTGCCAGCAGTGAAAGGAGGGAACGGCTCCACTATGGCTACACCTTC	CASSERRERLHYGYTF
14	TRBV7-9	NA	NA	TRBJ1-1	TGTGCCAGCAGCTTAGCGGCAGTGAACACTGAAGCTTTCTTT	CASSLAAVNTEAFF
11	TRBV6-1	NA	NA	TRBJ2-4	TGTGCCAGCACTATCGGAAACATTCAGTACTTC	CASTIGNIQYF
15	TRBV7-6	NA	TRBD2	TRBJ2-7	TGTGCCAGCAGCGCCCGACTAGCGGAACGCTACGAGCAGTACTTC	CASSARLAERYEQYF
15	TRBV14	few	TRBD1	TRBJ1-2	TGTGCCAGCAGCCAAGATATGCAGGGGGCGAGTGGCTACACCTTC	CASSQDMQGASGYTF
15	TRBV13	few	TRBD2	TRBJ2-1	TGTGCCAGCAGCTTATGGACTAGCGGACACAATGAGCAGTTCTTC	CASSLWTSGHNEQFF
13	TRBV7-2	NA	NA	TRBJ1-5	TGTGCCAGCAGCCGTCGGGGAGATCAGCCCCAGCATTTT	CASSRRGDQPQHF
12	TRBV6-1	NA	NA	TRBJ1-5	TGTGCCAGCAGGTCGGGGGGTCAGCCCCAGCATTTT	CASRSGGQPQHF
15	TRBV5-1	NA	TRBD1	TRBJ2-3	TGCGCCAGCAGCTGGGGGACAGGGGGCGCAGATACGCAGTATTTT	CASSWGTGGADTQYF
17	TRBV6-1	NA	TRBD1	TRBJ2-7	TGTGCCAGCAGTGTAGGACAGGGGTTGACCTCATACTACGAGCAGTACTTC	CASSVGQGLTSYYEQYF
16	TRBV5-5	NA	NA	TRBJ1-5	TGTGCCAGCAGCTTGAGCGGCCAGTATAGCAATCAGCCCCAGCATTTT	CASSLSGQYSNQPQHF